The 3 T cell receptor beta chains in this list originate from one sample, sequenced in a study of graft-versus-host responses after intestinal transplantation. Data came from immunoSEQ multiplex PCR; TCRdb stores just in-frame clones and leaves some out. This table holds under 100,000 clones, 80% to 95% found once. This sample comprised PBMCs, obtained around 450 days after intestinal transplant. These receptors all stem from a human patient who received an intestinal transplant, so some T cells may come from the graft donor.

This rearrangement joins TRBV9 to TRBJ2-3, with 8 bases identical to TRBD2. Germline values: CDR1 SGDLS, CDR2 YYNGEE. V shed 4 bases and J 2 bases; nucleotides not matched to a gene: 9. The CDR3 extends over 16 amino acids. The CDR3 spells CASSPRERGTTDTQYF. DNA for the CDR3: TGTGCCAGCAGCCCCCGTGAGCGGGGGACCACAGATACGCAGTATTTT.

The J gene is TRBJ2-7, the V gene TRBV6-5, with a possible D match to TRBD2 (7 bases). Germline V gene lookup returns CDR1 MNHEY and CDR2 SVGAGI. The CDR3 sequence is 14 residues long. V was cut by 7 bases and J by 5 bases, with 18 bases left in between. The CDR3 coding sequence is TGTGCCAGCACTAAGGGGGGGGAGTTAAACGAGCAGTACTTC. Translating it yields CASTKGGELNEQYF.

Written as DNA, the CDR3 is TGTGCCAGCAGCTTGGGGGGGTCCACTTACGAGCAGTACTTC. It encodes CASSLGGSTYEQYF. V is TRBV5-6 and J is TRBJ2-5; D tentatively fits TRBD1 or TRBD2 (5 bases each). The J call is doubtful: the DNA matches TRBJ2-7 better. Germline loops: CDR1 SGHDT, CDR2 YYEEEE. This CDR3 contains 14 residues.